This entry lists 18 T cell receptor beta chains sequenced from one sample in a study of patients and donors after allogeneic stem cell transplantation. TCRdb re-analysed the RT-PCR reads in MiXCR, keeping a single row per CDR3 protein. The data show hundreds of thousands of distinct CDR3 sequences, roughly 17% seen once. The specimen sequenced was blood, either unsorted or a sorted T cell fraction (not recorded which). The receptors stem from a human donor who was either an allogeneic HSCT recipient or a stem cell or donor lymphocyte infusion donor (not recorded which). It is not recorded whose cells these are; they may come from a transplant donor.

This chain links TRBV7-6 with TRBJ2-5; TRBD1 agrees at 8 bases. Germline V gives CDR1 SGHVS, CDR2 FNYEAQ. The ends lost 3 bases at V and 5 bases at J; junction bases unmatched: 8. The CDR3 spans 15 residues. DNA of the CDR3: TGTGCCAGCAGCTTGCTGGGGACAGGCTTGGAGACCCAGTACTTC. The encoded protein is CASSLLGTGLETQYF.

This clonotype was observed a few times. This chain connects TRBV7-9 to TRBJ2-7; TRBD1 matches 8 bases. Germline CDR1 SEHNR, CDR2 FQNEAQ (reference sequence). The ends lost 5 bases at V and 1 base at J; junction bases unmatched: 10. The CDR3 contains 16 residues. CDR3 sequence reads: CASSPRPGQDSYEQYF. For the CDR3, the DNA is TGTGCCAGCAGCCCACGCCCGGGACAGGATTCCTACGAGCAGTACTTC.

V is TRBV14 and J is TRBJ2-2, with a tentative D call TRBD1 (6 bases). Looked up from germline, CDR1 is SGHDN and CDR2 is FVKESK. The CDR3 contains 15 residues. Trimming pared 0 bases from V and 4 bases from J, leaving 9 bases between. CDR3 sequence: CASSQENRATGELFF. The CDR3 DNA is TGTGCCAGCAGCCAAGAAAACAGGGCCACCGGGGAGCTGTTTTTT.

The CDR3 sequence is CSVDPGIVGNEQFF. The CDR3 nucleotides are TGCAGCGTTGACCCAGGGATTGTTGGAAATGAGCAGTTCTTC. The rearrangement links TRBV29-1 to TRBJ2-1, with a weak D call TRBD1 (5 bases). Germline-derived CDR1 and CDR2 are SQVTM and ANQGSEA. The CDR3 covers 14 residues. Trimming removed 3 bases from V and 7 bases from J, with 16 bases in between.

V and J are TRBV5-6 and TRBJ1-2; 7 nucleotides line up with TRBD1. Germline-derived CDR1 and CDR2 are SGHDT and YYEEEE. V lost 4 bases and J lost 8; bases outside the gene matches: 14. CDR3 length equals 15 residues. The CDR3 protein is CASSPRGQPSRGYTF. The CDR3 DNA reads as TGTGCCAGCAGCCCGCGGGGACAGCCGTCGAGGGGCTACACCTTC.

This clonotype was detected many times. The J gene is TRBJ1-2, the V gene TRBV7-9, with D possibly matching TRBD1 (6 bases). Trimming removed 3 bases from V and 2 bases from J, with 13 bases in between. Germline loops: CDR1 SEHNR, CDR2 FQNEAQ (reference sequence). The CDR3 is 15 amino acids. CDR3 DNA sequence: TGTGCCAGCAGCTTTACCCTCCAGGGGAACTATGGCTACACCTTC. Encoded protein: CASSFTLQGNYGYTF. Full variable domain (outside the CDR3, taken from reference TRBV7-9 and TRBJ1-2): DTGVSQNPRHKITKRGQNVTFRCDPISEHNRLYWYRQTLGQGPEFLTYFQNEAQLEKSRLLSDRFSAERPKGSFSTLEIQRTEQGDSAMYLCASSFTLQGNYGYTFGSGTRLTVV.

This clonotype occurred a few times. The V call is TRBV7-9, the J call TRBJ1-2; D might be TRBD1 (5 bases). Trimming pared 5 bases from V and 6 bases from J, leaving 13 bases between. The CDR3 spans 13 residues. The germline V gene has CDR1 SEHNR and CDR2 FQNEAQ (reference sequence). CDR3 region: CASSLGQPDGYTF. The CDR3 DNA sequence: TGTGCCAGCAGCCTTGGACAACCGGATGGCTACACCTTC.

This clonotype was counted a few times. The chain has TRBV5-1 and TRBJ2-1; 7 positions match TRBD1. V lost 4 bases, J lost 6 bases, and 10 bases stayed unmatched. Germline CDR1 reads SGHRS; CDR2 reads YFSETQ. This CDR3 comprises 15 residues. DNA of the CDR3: TGCGCCAGCAGCCCGGACAGGCGGTTTCGCAATGAGCAGTTCTTC. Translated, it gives CASSPDRRFRNEQFF.

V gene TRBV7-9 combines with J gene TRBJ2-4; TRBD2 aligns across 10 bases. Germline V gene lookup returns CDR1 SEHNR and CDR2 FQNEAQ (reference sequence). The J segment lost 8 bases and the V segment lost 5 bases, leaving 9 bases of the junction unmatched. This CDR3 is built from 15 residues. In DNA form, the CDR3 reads TGTGCCAGCAGCGGTCTAGCGGGGGCCGGGGACATTCAGTACTTC. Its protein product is CASSGLAGAGDIQYF.

The CDR3 DNA sequence: TGTGCCAGCAGCGTACGACAGGGCCGGGCTGGAAACACCATATATTTT. Its protein product is CASSVRQGRAGNTIYF. The chain has TRBV9 and TRBJ1-3; 7 positions match TRBD1. The CDR3 extends over 16 amino acids. Germline CDR1 is SGDLS and CDR2 is YYNGEE. V lost 1 base, J lost 2 bases, and 6 bases stayed unmatched.

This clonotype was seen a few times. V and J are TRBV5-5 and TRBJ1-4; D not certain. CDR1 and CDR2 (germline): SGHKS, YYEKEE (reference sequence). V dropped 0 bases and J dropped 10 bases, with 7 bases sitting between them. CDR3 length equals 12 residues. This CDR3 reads CASSLGGGKLFF. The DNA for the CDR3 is TGTGCCAGCAGCTTGGGAGGAGGAAAACTGTTTTTT.

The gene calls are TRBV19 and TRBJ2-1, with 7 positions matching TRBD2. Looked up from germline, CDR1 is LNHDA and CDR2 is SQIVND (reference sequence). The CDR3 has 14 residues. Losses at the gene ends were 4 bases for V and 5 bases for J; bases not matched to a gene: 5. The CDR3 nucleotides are TGTGCCAGTAGTACTGGGGGGGTCGACAATGAGCAGTTCTTC. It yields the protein CASSTGGVDNEQFF.

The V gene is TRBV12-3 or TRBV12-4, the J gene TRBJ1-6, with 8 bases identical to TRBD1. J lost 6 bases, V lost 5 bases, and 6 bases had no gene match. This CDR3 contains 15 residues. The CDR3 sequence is CASSQSTGVNSPLHF. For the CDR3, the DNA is TGTGCCAGCAGTCAGTCGACAGGGGTTAATTCACCCCTCCACTTT.

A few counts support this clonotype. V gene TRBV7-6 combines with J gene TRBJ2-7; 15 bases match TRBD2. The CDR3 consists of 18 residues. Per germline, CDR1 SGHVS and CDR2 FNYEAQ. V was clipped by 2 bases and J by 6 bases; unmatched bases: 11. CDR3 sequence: CASSLTGTSGRKGLEQYF. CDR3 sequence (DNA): TGTGCCAGCAGCTTAACCGGGACTAGCGGGAGGAAGGGCCTCGAGCAGTACTTC.

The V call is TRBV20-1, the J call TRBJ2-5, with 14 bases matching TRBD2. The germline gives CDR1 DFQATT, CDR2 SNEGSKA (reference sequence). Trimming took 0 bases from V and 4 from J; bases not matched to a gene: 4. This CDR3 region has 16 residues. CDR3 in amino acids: CSARDLTSGGAETQYF. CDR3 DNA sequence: TGCAGTGCTAGAGATTTGACTAGCGGGGGGGCAGAGACCCAGTACTTC.

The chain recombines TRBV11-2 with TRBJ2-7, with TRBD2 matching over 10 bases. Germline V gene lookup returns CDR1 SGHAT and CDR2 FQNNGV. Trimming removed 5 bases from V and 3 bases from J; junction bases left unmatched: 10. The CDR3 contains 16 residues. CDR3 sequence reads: CASSTVASGSRYEQYF. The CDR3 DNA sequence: TGTGCCAGCAGCACCGTGGCTAGCGGGAGCCGCTACGAGCAGTACTTC.

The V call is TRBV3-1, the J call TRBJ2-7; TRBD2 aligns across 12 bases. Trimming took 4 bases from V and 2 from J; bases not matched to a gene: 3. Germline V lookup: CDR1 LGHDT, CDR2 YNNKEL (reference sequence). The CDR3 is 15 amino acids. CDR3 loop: CASSRRLAGAYEQYF. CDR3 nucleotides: TGTGCCAGCAGCCGAAGACTAGCGGGGGCCTACGAGCAGTACTTC.

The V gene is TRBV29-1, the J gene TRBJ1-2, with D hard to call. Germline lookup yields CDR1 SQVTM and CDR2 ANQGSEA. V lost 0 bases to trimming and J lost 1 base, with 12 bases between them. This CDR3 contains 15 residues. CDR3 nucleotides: TGCAGCGTTGAAGATCCGGGAGAGAGTAACTATGGCTACACCTTC. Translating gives CSVEDPGESNYGYTF.